Sequencing of this T cell receptor (beta chain) was carried out in a study of cytomegalovirus exposure and HLA in healthy donors. As regards this clone: The target antigen is unknown.

The CDR3 sequence is 14 residues long. Germline V gene lookup returns CDR1 MNHEY and CDR2 SVGAGI. V dropped 6 bases and J dropped 5; count of bases not matched to a gene: 10. Primers: 60 Vbeta forward and 13 Jbeta reverse. Using immunoSEQ multiplex PCR, the repertoire was profiled, and TCRdb retains in-frame clones only, with some absent. The sample yields about 110,000 clones, roughly 69% seen once. Findings and limits, study-wide: For TCR beta chains, V- and J-gene trimming was later linked to a missense DCLRE1C variant.

Sequenced sample: PBMCs. The V and J genes are TRBV6-5 and TRBJ2-7; 7 positions match TRBD2. The clonotype comes from a man in his forties or fifties in good health and CMV-seropositive. Here the CDR3 DNA reads TGTGCCAGCAGACGGACTAGATACGTCCACGAGCAGTACTTC. Translation gives CASRRTRYVHEQYF.